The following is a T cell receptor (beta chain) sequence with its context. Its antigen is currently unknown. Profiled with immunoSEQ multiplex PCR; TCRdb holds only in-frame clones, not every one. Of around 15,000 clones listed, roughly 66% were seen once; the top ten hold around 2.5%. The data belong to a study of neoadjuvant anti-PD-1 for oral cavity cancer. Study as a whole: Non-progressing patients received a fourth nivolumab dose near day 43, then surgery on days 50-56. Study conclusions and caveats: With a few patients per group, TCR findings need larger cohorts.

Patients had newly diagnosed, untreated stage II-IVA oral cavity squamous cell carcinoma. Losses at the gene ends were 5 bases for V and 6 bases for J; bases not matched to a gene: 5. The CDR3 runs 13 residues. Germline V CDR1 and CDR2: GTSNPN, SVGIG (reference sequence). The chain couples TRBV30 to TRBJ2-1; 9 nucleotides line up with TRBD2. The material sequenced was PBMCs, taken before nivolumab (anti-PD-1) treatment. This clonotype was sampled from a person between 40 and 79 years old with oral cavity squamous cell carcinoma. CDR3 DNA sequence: TGTGCCTGGTCCGGGACTAGCTTCAATGAGCAGTTCTTC. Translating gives CAWSGTSFNEQFF.